This T cell receptor (beta chain) is from a study of T cell repertoires in cytomegalovirus infection (dated by TCRdb to about 2019). Regarding the research as a whole: Recently identified HLA-C-restricted CMV epitopes, whose presentation resists viral immunomodulation, were targeted by peptide stimulations together with well-studied HLA-B-restricted epitopes. Because public TCR beta signatures pointed to carriage of CMV infection together with the matching HLA type, the HLA type of each donor mattered for the analysis.

What the treatment or condition label conveys for this sample: in vitro stimulation with specific CMV peptide epitopes to enrich CMV-specific T cells. The full study reports these points: The ex vivo response was dominated by HLA-C-restricted CMV-specific TCR beta clonotypes, which also provided the single most frequent clonotype in two of eight donors. In both this cohort and an independent roughly 330-donor cohort, the cumulative frequency of public TCR beta family members distinguished carriers of CMV infection plus the relevant HLA type.

This clonotype was seen only a few times. No antigen is known for it. No base qualities exist here, and no much larger clone lies one base off it. Sequencing was performed on an Illumina HiSeq 1500. The public reads were run again by TCRdb, first through fastp at Q25 and then through MiXCR, and only productive beta chains were kept. Under each unique CDR3 protein, matching rows form one entry showing the most common genes and DNA. The sample table lists some 500,000 distinct CDR3 sequences, roughly a third of them with a count of one. 15% to 20% of the sample lies in the top ten. Inclusive of the bounding cysteine and phenylalanine, the CDR3 is 15 residues long. Only the CDR3 DNA is retained, 45 bases long and in frame from the first base. V is pared back by 0 bases and J by 2 bases, with 9 bases lying between the germline termini. CDR1 and CDR2, per the germline V gene, are SGHRS and YFSETQ.

The TCR comes from a human donor in good health (CMV status not recorded). Some clones in this sample may be carry-over from other donors' samples. The input for sequencing was cultured PBMCs, taken from culture after CMV antigen stimulation. Here the chain combines TRBV5-1 and TRBJ2-1; a weak D assignment points to TRBD1 (6 bases agree). The base sequence is TGCGCCAGCAGCTTGGCACAGGGCCCCTACAATGAGCAGTTCTTC. It translates as CASSLAQGPYNEQFF.